The 27 T cell receptor beta chains below all came from one sample that was sequenced in a study of CXCR3-negative and CXCR3-positive naive CD8 T cells. 5' RACE with UMI labels generated the TRB cDNA libraries. TCRdb reprocessed the 5' RACE reads, with one entry per CDR3 protein and no DNA. Its clone listing holds around 48,000 distinct CDR3 sequences. The material sequenced was memory CD8+ T cells from blood. The receptors here all came from a human donor in good health. Some clones in this sample may be carry-over from other donors' samples.

The J gene is TRBJ1-1, the V gene TRBV27. CDR3 length: 14 residues. Germline V gene sequence: CDR1 MNHEY, CDR2 SMNVEV (reference sequence). CDR3 protein: CASSLGLTSTEAFF.

The rearrangement uses TRBV6-5 and TRBJ2-3; TCRdb's D call, TRBD2, is unchecked because there is no DNA. Germline CDR1 MNHEY, CDR2 SVGAGI. The CDR3 loop spans 14 amino acids. This CDR3 reads CASQRRKTADTQYF.

The chain recombines TRBV28 with TRBJ1-2; TCRdb picks TRBD1, but there is no DNA to check that call. CDR3 length equals 14 residues. Germline CDR1 is MDHEN and CDR2 is SYDVKM. CDR3 sequence reads: CASSLLGPGYGYTF.

This chain connects TRBV12-3 or TRBV12-4 to TRBJ1-1; TCRdb's assignment of TRBD1 cannot be checked, as there is no DNA. The CDR3 has 14 amino acids. This chain's CDR3 is CASSLTGGLTEAFF.

The gene calls are TRBV19 and TRBJ2-7. Germline V lookup: CDR1 LNHDA, CDR2 SQIVND (reference sequence). This CDR3 is 13 amino acids long. Here the CDR3 reads CASSEATSYEQYF.

The rearrangement joins TRBV5-1 to TRBJ1-2; TCRdb returns TRBD1, unconfirmable since there is no DNA. Germline V lookup: CDR1 SGHRS, CDR2 YFSETQ. The CDR3 has 14 residues. The CDR3 is CASAPGGGDYGYTF.

CDR3 loop: CASSTLTWTSGRSYNEQFF. This chain links TRBV28 with TRBJ2-1; the D gene TCRdb calls, TRBD2, cannot be checked with no DNA. Germline V lookup: CDR1 MDHEN, CDR2 SYDVKM. The CDR3 runs 19 residues.

J is TRBJ2-5 and V is TRBV7-6; without DNA, the TCRdb call of TRBD1 cannot be checked. Per the germline V gene, CDR1 is SGHVS and CDR2 is FNYEAQ. The CDR3 loop spans 14 amino acids. CDR3 residues: CASSPTGGAETQYF. The full variable domain, rest sourced from reference TRBV7-6 and TRBJ2-5, is GAGVSQSPRYKVTKRGQDVALRCDPISGHVSLYWYRQALGQGPEFLTYFNYEAQQDKSGLPNDRFSAERPEGSISTLTIQRTEQRDSAMYRCASSPTGGAETQYFGPGTRLLVL.

The chain links TRBV30 to TRBJ2-1; the D call of TRBD2 rests on TCRdb alone, since no DNA is present to check it. Germline V gene lookup returns CDR1 GTSNPN and CDR2 SVGIG (reference sequence). The CDR3 spans 14 residues. This chain's CDR3 is CAWTTSGPFDEQFF.

The chain joins TRBV7-7 to TRBJ2-7; TCRdb returns TRBD2, unconfirmable since there is no DNA. This CDR3 region has 15 residues. Germline assignment: CDR1 SSHAT and CDR2 FNYEAQ (reference sequence). The CDR3 sequence: CASSPGAGGPDEQYF.

This chain links TRBV20-1 with TRBJ2-7; the TCRdb call, TRBD1, lacks DNA for checking. This CDR3 contains 14 residues. Germline V gene data show CDR1 as DFQATT and CDR2 as SNEGSKA (reference sequence). The CDR3 loop reads CSARDVDSSYEQYF.

The CDR3 is CSARDPYEQYF. V and J are TRBV20-1 and TRBJ2-7. The CDR3 covers 11 residues. Germline V gene lookup returns CDR1 DFQATT and CDR2 SNEGSKA (reference sequence).

The chain combines TRBV29-1 with TRBJ2-1. CDR1 SQVTM and CDR2 ANQGSEA come from the germline V gene. The CDR3 runs to 11 residues. The CDR3 here is CSVERLNEQFF.

V gene TRBV7-9 combines with J gene TRBJ1-1; there is no DNA to check the TCRdb D call of TRBD1. Germline-derived CDR1 and CDR2 are SEHNR and FQNEAQ (reference sequence). The CDR3 sequence is 15 residues long. The CDR3 here is CASSLGGGGNTEAFF.

The genes are TRBV4-1 and TRBJ2-7. This CDR3 has 13 residues. The germline gives CDR1 MGHRA, CDR2 YSYEKL. CDR3 sequence: CASSQGAFYEQYF.

V usage is TRBV9 and J usage is TRBJ2-1; TCRdb indicates TRBD2, and absent DNA this call remains unverified. Germline loops: CDR1 SGDLS, CDR2 YYNGEE. The CDR3 runs 16 residues. The CDR3 sequence: CATSPAERGGRNEQFF. Supplemented by reference TRBV9 and TRBJ2-1, the full variable domain reads DSGVTQTPKHLITATGQRVTLRCSPRSGDLSVYWYQQSLDQGLQFLIQYYNGEERAKGNILERFSAQQFPDLHSELNLSSLELGDSALYFCATSPAERGGRNEQFFGPGTRLTVL.

J is TRBJ2-1 and V is TRBV29-1; the D call of TRBD1 rests on TCRdb alone, since no DNA is present to check it. CDR3 length equals 13 residues. The V gene's germline CDR1 is SQVTM and CDR2 ANQGSEA. The CDR3 loop reads CSVLPGQGYEQFF.

The V call is TRBV28, the J call TRBJ2-5; as DNA is missing, the TRBD1 call by TCRdb cannot be tested. The CDR3 consists of 14 residues. Germline V lookup: CDR1 MDHEN, CDR2 SYDVKM. This CDR3 is CASSFARVLETQYF.

The CDR3 region is CASSLSSSDRLETQYF. The chain has TRBV5-1 and TRBJ2-5; TCRdb's D gene call, TRBD1, goes unchecked for lack of DNA. Germline loops: CDR1 SGHRS, CDR2 YFSETQ. This CDR3 comprises 16 residues.

V usage is TRBV29-1 and J usage is TRBJ2-7; no DNA is available, so the TRBD2 call from TCRdb remains unchecked. Germline CDR1 and CDR2: SQVTM and ANQGSEA. The CDR3 is 13 amino acids. The CDR3 reads CSVLLADSYEQYF.

The chain uses TRBV19 and TRBJ2-1; with no DNA, the TCRdb D assignment of TRBD1 cannot be verified. This CDR3 has 15 residues. Germline V gene sequence: CDR1 LNHDA, CDR2 SQIVND (reference sequence). This CDR3 reads CASTRVIHSYNEQFF.

The CDR3 reads CASFGELGEQFF. V gene TRBV27 combines with J gene TRBJ2-1; without DNA, the TCRdb call of TRBD2 cannot be checked. CDR3 size: 12 residues. Germline lookup yields CDR1 MNHEY and CDR2 SMNVEV (reference sequence).

The chain is built from TRBV30 and TRBJ1-1; lacking DNA, the TRBD1 call made by TCRdb goes unchecked. The germline V gene encodes CDR1 GTSNPN and CDR2 SVGIG (reference sequence). This CDR3 region has 14 residues. CDR3 protein: CAWSEGQGNTEAFF.

The chain links TRBV28 to TRBJ2-7. CDR1 is MDHEN and CDR2 is SYDVKM in the germline V gene. CDR3 length: 13 amino acids. CDR3 amino acids: CASSETSAYEQYF.

The rearrangement joins TRBV4-3 to TRBJ2-7; there is no DNA to check the TCRdb D call of TRBD1. CDR1 LGHNA and CDR2 YSLEER come from the germline V gene. This CDR3 has 13 residues. The CDR3 protein is CASSVRGEYEQYF.

This chain uses TRBV7-9 with TRBJ2-5; checking the TCRdb D call of TRBD1 is not possible without DNA. The CDR3 runs 14 residues. Germline-derived CDR1 and CDR2 are SEHNR and FQNEAQ (reference sequence). The CDR3 sequence is CASSRGQDQETQYF.

The gene calls are TRBV20-1 and TRBJ2-5; no DNA is available, so the TRBD2 call from TCRdb remains unchecked. The CDR3 has 17 residues. CDR1 is DFQATT, CDR2 SNEGSKA, per germline (reference sequence). CDR3 amino acids: CSAKVFGSGVMGETQYF.